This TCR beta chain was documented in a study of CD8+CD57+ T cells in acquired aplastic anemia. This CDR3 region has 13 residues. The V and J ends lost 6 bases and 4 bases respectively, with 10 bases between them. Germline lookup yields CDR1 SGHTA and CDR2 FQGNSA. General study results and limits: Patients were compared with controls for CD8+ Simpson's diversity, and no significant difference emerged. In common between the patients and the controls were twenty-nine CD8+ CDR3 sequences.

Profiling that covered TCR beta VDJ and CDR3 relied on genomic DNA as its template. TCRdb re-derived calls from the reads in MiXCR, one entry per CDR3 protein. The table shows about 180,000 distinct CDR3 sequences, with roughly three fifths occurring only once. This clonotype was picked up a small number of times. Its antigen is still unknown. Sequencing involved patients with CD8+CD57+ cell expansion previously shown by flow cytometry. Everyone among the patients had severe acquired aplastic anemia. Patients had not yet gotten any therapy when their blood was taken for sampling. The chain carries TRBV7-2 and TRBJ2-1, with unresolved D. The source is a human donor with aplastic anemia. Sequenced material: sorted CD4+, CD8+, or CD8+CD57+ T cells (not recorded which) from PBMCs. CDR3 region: CASRSDGYNEQFF. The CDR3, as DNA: TGTGCCAGCAGATCGGACGGGTACAATGAGCAGTTCTTC. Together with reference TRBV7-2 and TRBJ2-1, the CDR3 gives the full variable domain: GAGVSQSPSNKVTEKGKDVELRCDPISGHTALYWYRQSLGQGLEFLIYFQGNSAPDKSGLPSDRFSAERTGGSVSTLTIQRTQQEDSAVYLCASRSDGYNEQFFGPGTRLTVL.